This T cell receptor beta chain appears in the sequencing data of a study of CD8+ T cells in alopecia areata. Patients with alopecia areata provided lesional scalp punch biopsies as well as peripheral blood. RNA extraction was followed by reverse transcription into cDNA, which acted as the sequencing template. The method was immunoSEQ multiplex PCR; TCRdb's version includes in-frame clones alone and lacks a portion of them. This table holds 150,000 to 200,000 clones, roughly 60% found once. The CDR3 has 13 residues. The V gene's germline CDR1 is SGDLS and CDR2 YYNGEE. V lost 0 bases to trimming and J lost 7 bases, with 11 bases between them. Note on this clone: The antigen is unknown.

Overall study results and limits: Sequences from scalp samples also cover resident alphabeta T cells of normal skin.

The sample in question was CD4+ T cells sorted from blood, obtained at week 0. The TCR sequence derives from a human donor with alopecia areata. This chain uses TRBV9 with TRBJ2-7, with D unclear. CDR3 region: CASSVGSIGEQYF. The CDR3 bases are TGTGCCAGCAGCGTAGGTTCAATTGGGGAGCAGTACTTC.